The 18 T cell receptor beta chains reported below all come from one sample, sequenced in a study of glioma-infiltrating T cells after dendritic cell vaccination. Time point specified: after dendritic cell vaccination, including at tumor progression/relapse. Sequenced by immunoSEQ multiplex PCR; TCRdb stores in-frame clones only, minus some. The sample shows about 58,000 clones, 70% to 90% of them seen only once. This sample comprised blood, obtained after dendritic cell vaccination. These receptors all come from a human donor with glioblastoma.

The gene calls are TRBV6-5 and TRBJ1-5, with TRBD1 as a possible D gene (6 bases). The CDR3 sequence is 13 residues long. Germline V lookup: CDR1 MNHEY, CDR2 SVGAGI. The V end lost 5 bases, the J end lost 6 bases, and 11 bases lay between the germline ends. CDR3 amino acids: CASSQTGRQPQHF. CDR3 sequence (DNA): TGTGCCAGCAGTCAGACAGGTCGTCAGCCCCAGCATTTT.

This clone was picked up one time. V gene TRBV7-8 combines with J gene TRBJ2-7, with a possible D match to TRBD2 (6 bases). CDR1 SGHVS and CDR2 FQNEAQ come from the germline V gene. Trimming left V 1 base short and J 4 bases short, with 11 bases between. The CDR3 contains 14 residues. The CDR3 spells CASSLVPSGYEQYF. The CDR3 coding sequence is TGTGCCAGCAGCTTAGTGCCCAGCGGGTACGAGCAGTACTTC.

The chain employs TRBV27 and TRBJ2-7, with TRBD2 matching 11 bases. The J segment lost 0 bases and the V segment lost 5 bases, leaving 6 bases of the junction unmatched. The CDR3 runs to 16 residues. Germline lookup yields CDR1 MNHEY and CDR2 SMNVEV (reference sequence). The DNA of the CDR3 is TGTGCCAGCAGTACAAGGGGACTAGCGGACTCCTACGAGCAGTACTTC. Amino acids: CASSTRGLADSYEQYF.

The genes are TRBV5-4 and TRBJ1-2; TRBD1 might be the D (6 bases). Germline V gene lookup returns CDR1 SGHNT and CDR2 YYREEE (reference sequence). This CDR3 has 15 amino acids. Trimming left V 0 bases short and J 8 bases short, with 17 bases between. The CDR3 DNA reads as TGTGCCAGCAGCTTGGGAGGGGGACCGGTGACCGGCTACACCTTC. Protein sequence: CASSLGGGPVTGYTF.

The gene calls are TRBV5-1 and TRBJ1-1; the D gene is possibly TRBD1 (6 bases). Trimming stripped 4 bases from V and 7 bases from J, with 8 bases between. In germline, CDR1 is SGHRS, CDR2 YFSETQ. There are 11 residues in the CDR3. The DNA of the CDR3 is TGCGCCAGCAGCGGGGACATTGAAGCTTTCTTT. This translates into CASSGDIEAFF. Complete variable domain (other parts from reference TRBV5-1 and TRBJ1-1): KAGVTQTPRYLIKTRGQQVTLSCSPISGHRSVSWYQQTPGQGLQFLFEYFSETQRNKGNFPGRFSGRQFSNSRSEMNVSTLELGDSALYLCASSGDIEAFFGQGTRLTVV.

This rearrangement joins TRBV7-2 to TRBJ2-7; D is uncertain. V was cut by 3 bases and J by 1 base, with 7 bases left in between. CDR3 length equals 13 residues. Germline V gene lookup returns CDR1 SGHTA and CDR2 FQGNSA. The CDR3 spells CASSFELSYEQYF. The CDR3 nucleotides are TGTGCCAGCAGCTTTGAGCTTTCCTACGAGCAGTACTTC.

The chain employs TRBV7-2 and TRBJ2-1; TRBD2 matches at 7 bases. V lost 0 bases, J lost 4 bases, and 3 bases stayed unmatched. Per the germline V gene, CDR1 is SGHTA and CDR2 is FQGNSA. The length of the CDR3 is 15 residues. The CDR3 sequence: CASSLAGLPYNEQFF. CDR3 bases: TGTGCCAGCAGCTTAGCGGGACTACCTTACAATGAGCAGTTCTTC.

The chain couples TRBV27 to TRBJ1-1; D unresolved. The germline CDR1 and CDR2 sequences are MNHEY and SMNVEV (reference sequence). Trimming cost V 0 bases and J 5 bases, with 7 bases left between them. This CDR3 spans 13 amino acids. Written as DNA, the CDR3 is TGTGCCAGCAGTTTATCGGTAGAAACTGAAGCTTTCTTT. Protein: CASSLSVETEAFF.

In the case of this clone: Additional DNA sequences in this sample encode the identical CDR3. The rearrangement uses TRBV18 and TRBJ2-5, with no clear D. The germline V gene encodes CDR1 KGHSH and CDR2 LQKENI. CDR3 size: 12 residues. With 0 bases removed from V and 5 bases from J, the gap between germline ends came to 4 bases. The CDR3 reads CASSPPGETQYF. CDR3 coding DNA: TGTGCCAGCTCACCACCCGGTGAGACCCAGTACTTC.

V and J are TRBV4-3 and TRBJ1-3, with 7 bases matching TRBD1. J lost 4 bases, V lost 1 base, and 7 bases had no gene match. CDR1 and CDR2 from the germline V gene are LGHNA and YSLEER. The CDR3 has 16 amino acids. For the CDR3, the DNA is TGCGCCAGCAGCCAAGCCGACAGGGAATCAGGAAACACCATATATTTT. This codes for CASSQADRESGNTIYF.

The rearrangement uses TRBV25-1 and TRBJ2-3, with a possible D match to TRBD1 (6 bases). Germline assignment: CDR1 MGHDK and CDR2 SYGVNS. The V gene lost 3 bases and the J gene lost 1 base, with 14 bases spanning the gap. The CDR3 covers 16 residues. DNA for the CDR3: TGTGCCAGCAGTGATCTTCGGACAGCCCGCACAGATACGCAGTATTTT. As protein: CASSDLRTARTDTQYF.

The genes are TRBV18 and TRBJ1-1; 8 bases are a match to TRBD1. The V segment lost 3 bases and the J segment 5 bases; nucleotides outside the gene matches: 8. CDR1 and CDR2 (germline): KGHSH, LQKENI. The CDR3 is 15 residues long. CDR3 in amino acids: CASSPLQGARTEAFF. In DNA, the CDR3 is TGTGCCAGCTCACCCCTCCAGGGGGCTCGAACTGAAGCTTTCTTT.

This clone has only one observation. V gene TRBV5-1 combines with J gene TRBJ2-2, with 8 bases identical to TRBD1. This CDR3 is built from 15 residues. The V gene's germline CDR1 is SGHRS and CDR2 YFSETQ. V lost 1 base to trimming and J lost 8 bases; unmatched junction nucleotides: 7. CDR3 protein: CASSLQGASSGELFF. CDR3 nucleotides: TGCGCCAGCAGCTTGCAGGGGGCGAGTAGTGGGGAGCTGTTTTTT.

This clone has only a few counts. The V and J genes are TRBV7-2 and TRBJ2-2, with D maybe TRBD2 (7 bases). This CDR3 is 15 amino acids long. Germline CDR1 reads SGHTA; CDR2 reads FQGNSA. Trimming removed 0 bases from V and 4 bases from J, with 9 bases in between. The CDR3 region is CASSLAGGRTGELFF. The CDR3 DNA reads TGTGCCAGCAGCTTAGCGGGGGGGCGCACCGGGGAGCTGTTTTTT.

This clone occurred a few times. Here the CDR3 reads CASTRAGGEQYF. CDR3 in DNA: TGTGCCAGCACAAGGGCGGGGGGGGAGCAGTACTTC. The chain recombines TRBV6-1 with TRBJ2-7, with TRBD2 matching 9 bases. V shed 7 bases, J shed 7 bases, and the junction held 5 bases outside the gene matches. Germline CDR1 is MNHNS and CDR2 is SASEGT. The CDR3 length is 12 residues.

This chain links TRBV19 with TRBJ2-1; D might be TRBD1 (6 bases). The CDR3 totals 17 residues. The ends were cut back, 2 bases at V and 2 bases at J, with 16 bases in the middle. Germline V gene data show CDR1 as LNHDA and CDR2 as SQIVND (reference sequence). The CDR3: CASSILTGTITYNEQFF. The CDR3 DNA reads TGTGCCAGTAGTATACTCACCGGGACAATTACCTACAATGAGCAGTTCTTC.

The rearrangement uses TRBV7-2 and TRBJ2-1; the D gene is possibly TRBD1 (6 bases). The CDR3 has 13 residues. Germline V gene data show CDR1 as SGHTA and CDR2 as FQGNSA. The V end lost 5 bases, the J end lost 13 bases, and 18 bases lay between the germline ends. The CDR3 reads CASSRRQATIQFF. Here the CDR3 DNA reads TGTGCCAGCAGCCGACGACAGGCGACCATCCAGTTCTTC. The variable domain in full, completed from reference TRBV7-2 and TRBJ2-1, reads GAGVSQSPSNKVTEKGKDVELRCDPISGHTALYWYRQSLGQGLEFLIYFQGNSAPDKSGLPSDRFSAERTGGSVSTLTIQRTQQEDSAVYLCASSRRQATIQFFGPGTRLTVL.

The V call is TRBV7-8, the J call TRBJ1-2; 7 bases are a match to TRBD1. Germline-derived CDR1 and CDR2 are SGHVS and FQNEAQ. The CDR3 consists of 16 residues. Unmatched junction bases numbered 14, after V lost 5 bases and J lost 5 bases. CDR3 in DNA: TGTGCCAGCAGCGTATACCGGGACAGAGAATTATATGGCTACACCTTC. Translation: CASSVYRDRELYGYTF.